Shown below are 14 T cell receptor beta chains from a single sample sequenced in a study of blood T cell repertoires in COVID-19 (TCRdb year 2020). The library was obtained by the immunoSEQ multiplex PCR assay. Sourced from immuneACCESS, this table was stored by TCRdb with only in-frame sequences that have V and J called. A share of the clones is absent; for the studies checked, an unresolved V gene accounts for under half, and the remainder has no known explanation. Here the sample has some 140,000 clones; around 80% occur a single time. The ten largest clones add up to under 15% of the sample. Sequenced: peripheral blood. Receptors were obtained from an older man with acute or convalescent COVID-19.

V usage is TRBV11-2 and J usage is TRBJ2-5; TRBD2 aligns across 11 bases. The CDR3 runs 15 residues. The germline V gene encodes CDR1 SGHAT and CDR2 FQNNGV. V was pared by 3 bases and J by 4 bases, with 4 bases of the junction left unmatched. For the CDR3, the DNA is TGTGCCAGCAGCTTGCCACTAGCGGGGGTAGAGACCCAGTACTTC. Protein product: CASSLPLAGVETQYF.

The rearrangement uses TRBV28 and TRBJ2-3; TRBD2 aligns across 7 bases. Germline trimming cut 3 bases from V and 2 bases from J; bases unmatched to any gene: 5. The germline CDR1 and CDR2 sequences are MDHEN and SYDVKM. The CDR3 is made up of 15 amino acids. The CDR3 sequence: CASSFRAGVTDTQYF. CDR3 coding DNA: TGTGCCAGCAGTTTCCGTGCGGGGGTCACAGATACGCAGTATTTT.

V usage is TRBV28 and J usage is TRBJ1-5; unclear D gene. The germline V and J ends were trimmed by 7 bases and 2 bases, with 9 bases remaining between them. Per germline, CDR1 MDHEN and CDR2 SYDVKM. CDR3 size: 13 residues. The CDR3 sequence: CASMIQGNQPQHF. CDR3 sequence (DNA): TGTGCCAGCATGATCCAGGGCAATCAGCCCCAGCATTTT.

The CDR3 sequence is CASSVGPGKSYGYTF. CDR3 sequence (DNA): TGTGCCAGCAGCGTAGGACCGGGGAAGAGTTATGGCTACACCTTC. V is TRBV9 and J is TRBJ1-2, with unresolved D. Trimming shortened V by 0 bases and J by 5 bases, and 14 bases separated the two germline ends. Germline V lookup: CDR1 SGDLS, CDR2 YYNGEE. The CDR3 loop spans 15 amino acids.

The chain carries TRBV12-3 or TRBV12-4 and TRBJ1-1; perhaps TRBD1 as D (5 bases). The CDR3 covers 12 residues. With 5 bases removed from V and 7 bases from J, the gap between germline ends came to 11 bases. CDR3 DNA: TGTGCCAGCAGTCGCGGGGCCTTTGAAGCTTTCTTT. Residues: CASSRGAFEAFF.

This clone was counted ten times or more. The V and J genes are TRBV2 and TRBJ2-7; the D gene is possibly TRBD2 (5 bases). Deletions cut 10 bases from V and 2 bases from J, with 12 bases between. The CDR3 covers 12 residues. The germline V gene has CDR1 SNHLY and CDR2 FYNNEI. The CDR3 sequence: CATRTETYEQYF. CDR3 sequence (DNA): TGTGCCACGAGGACTGAGACCTACGAGCAGTACTTC.

CDR3 region: CASSSSGGPRFF. Written as DNA, the CDR3 is TGTGCCAGTAGTTCTAGCGGGGGGCCGAGGTTCTTC. The chain combines TRBV19 with TRBJ2-1; 11 bases agree with TRBD2. The J segment lost 15 bases and the V segment lost 5 bases, leaving 6 bases of the junction unmatched. This CDR3 contains 12 residues. CDR1 LNHDA and CDR2 SQIVND come from the germline V gene (reference sequence).

The V gene is TRBV28, the J gene TRBJ1-5; possible D gene TRBD1, 5 bases. The germline gives CDR1 MDHEN, CDR2 SYDVKM. Trimming took off 1 base at V and 6 bases at J, with 13 bases between the two ends. The CDR3 loop spans 15 amino acids. CDR3 in DNA: TGTGCCAGCAGTTTATCGTTCAGGGTCCTTCAGCCCCAGCATTTT. It encodes CASSLSFRVLQPQHF.

This clone is a singleton in its sample. V is TRBV3-1 (or the pseudogene TRBV3-2) and J is TRBJ1-1; no clear D. Germline V CDR1 and CDR2: LGHDT, YNNKEL (reference sequence). This CDR3 has 13 residues. The V gene lost 3 bases and the J gene lost 3 bases, with 8 bases spanning the gap. Written as DNA, the CDR3 is TGTGCCAGCAGCCAGGTACCGGACACTGAAGCTTTCTTT. Its protein product is CASSQVPDTEAFF.

The chain is built from TRBV18 and TRBJ2-5; D gene ambiguous. V shed 2 bases and J shed 1 base, with 8 bases lying between them. Germline V CDR1 and CDR2: KGHSH, LQKENI. CDR3 length: 14 amino acids. This CDR3 is CASSPEEIQETQYF. The CDR3 coding sequence is TGTGCCAGCTCACCAGAGGAGATCCAAGAGACCCAGTACTTC.

J is TRBJ2-3 and V is TRBV11-1, with 8 bases fitting TRBD1. V lost 2 bases, J lost 3 bases, and 4 bases stayed unmatched. This CDR3 is built from 15 residues. From germline, CDR1 is SGHAT and CDR2 FQDESV (reference sequence). The CDR3 DNA reads TGTGCCAGCAGCTTAACCGGACAGGGTACAGATACGCAGTATTTT. Translated, it gives CASSLTGQGTDTQYF.

J is TRBJ1-2 and V is TRBV4-1, with TRBD1 as a possible D gene (5 bases). V was shortened by 3 bases and J by 4 bases, with 12 bases between the two germline ends. Per germline, CDR1 MGHRA and CDR2 YSYEKL. The CDR3 has 14 amino acids. CDR3 in amino acids: CASSQIGTRYGYTF. The CDR3 coding sequence is TGCGCCAGCAGCCAGATTGGGACTCGCTATGGCTACACCTTC.

This chain links TRBV7-2 with TRBJ2-7, with TRBD1 identical over 8 bases. The germline V gene has CDR1 SGHTA and CDR2 FQGNSA. With 3 bases clipped from V and 6 bases from J, the junction kept 10 bases outside the gene matches. This CDR3 comprises 15 residues. DNA of the CDR3: TGTGCCAGCAGCTTCACCGGGACAGGTACTTCCGAGCAGTACTTC. Amino acid sequence: CASSFTGTGTSEQYF.

This rearrangement joins TRBV28 to TRBJ1-4; perhaps TRBD1 as D (6 bases). Germline CDR1 is MDHEN and CDR2 is SYDVKM. V lost 8 bases, J lost 10 bases, and 14 bases lay in between. The CDR3 covers 12 residues. CDR3 sequence (DNA): TGTGCCAGCTCAGCCGTAGGGGGAAAACTGTTTTTT. Translation: CASSAVGGKLFF.